This entry is about one T cell receptor (beta chain). Its recognized antigen is unknown. One base away there is no much larger clone; base qualities are not given. Trimming removed 1 base from V and 1 base from J, leaving 11 bases between the germline ends. CDR1 and CDR2 were assigned from the germline V gene (reference sequence) as LGHDT and YNNKEL. From its cysteine to its phenylalanine, the CDR3 spans 16 amino acids. Just CDR3 DNA is preserved here, 48 bases in frame from base 1. Whole blood was collected in K2EDTA tubes by collaborating institutions according to the institutions' own protocols. For TCRbeta analysis, collaborators shipped samples as frozen whole blood, isolated PBMCs, or DNA extracted from either of those sample types. This specimen comes from a study of blood T cell repertoires in COVID-19 (dated by TCRdb to about 2020). Some background on the complete study: Samples from collaborators originated in the United States, Italy and Spain and spanned both the acute and convalescent phases of COVID-19. Nearly every sample came with metadata listing a de-identified subject ID, COVID-19 status, age in years and sex. Deeply sampled blood TCRbeta repertoires from subjects exposed to, actively infected with, or recovered from COVID-19 were included in the dataset. The samples were drawn from the first 160 participants of the ongoing ImmuneRACE study and from under 1,500 subjects provided by 6 global collaborators. A freely available public database, intended as a resource for researchers studying the immune response to SARS-CoV-2, is where the repertoires were released. Where available, HLA class I and class II types were taken from metadata supplied by the sample provider and were not determined by assay-based typing. The material from the prospective study consisted of cDNA or gDNA derived from T cells, B-cell-depleted T cells, or PBMCs.

TCRbeta CDR3 regions were amplified from genomic DNA using the immunoSEQ Assay, a bias-controlled multiplex PCR. Per the authors' processing: Within the assay, amplification of reference gene primers was used to estimate how many nucleated cells each sample contained. To quantify the absolute abundance of each unique TCRbeta CDR3 rearrangement, sequence reads were collapsed and filtered. For each sample, productive Simpson clonality was calculated as the square root of Simpson's diversity index across productive rearrangements. The clones in this table, taken by TCRdb from immuneACCESS, are in-frame only. Not every clone is retained; where verified, under half of the shortfall comes from an unresolved V gene, and the cause of the rest is unknown. The V and J calls and clone size come from that table; D and trimming were worked out from the DNA. The sample includes approximately 94,000 clones, with 80% to 95% observed a single time. The ten largest account for roughly 1.9% of the sample.

Results the study describes overall, beyond this receptor: The amount of clinical and demographic metadata varied by source and participant and was provided uncurated.

The clonotype was recovered from a man aged 45 to 65 with active COVID-19. The sequencing input was peripheral blood. This receptor chain uses TRBV3-1 (or the pseudogene TRBV3-2) and TRBJ2-1, and the D gene may be TRBD2, 6 bases matching. CDR3 sequence: CASSQVAGRSYNEQFF. The nucleotide sequence is given as TGTGCCAGCAGCCAAGTGGCGGGGAGGTCCTACAATGAGCAGTTCTTC.